The entry below gives a single TCR beta chain sequence along with its context. Its matching antigen is unknown. From germline, CDR1 is MDHEN and CDR2 SYDVKM. CDR3 length: 15 amino acids. Unmatched junction bases numbered 7, after V lost 5 bases and J lost 5 bases. The data belong to a study of identical twins. TCRdb re-called the 5' RACE reads with MiXCR, one entry per CDR3 protein. The sample lists a few hundred thousand distinct CDR3 sequences, 9.5% to 10% occurring once. Points from the study as a whole: Among beta out-of-frame sequences, excess sharing between twins appeared weaker. Cord blood beta clonotypes that were abundant carried fewer insertions, and memory repertoires showed no such trend. Zero-insertion analyses could be partly confounded by invariant MAIT and iNKT cells.

The sample was also linked to a second study, of yellow fever vaccine responses in identical twins. That report adds: The T cell response to vaccination in identical twins was reportedly partly convergent and partly personalized.

The rearrangement uses TRBV28 and TRBJ2-7; 12 positions agree with TRBD1. The source is a woman in her late teens or twenties in good health. Sequenced material: PBMCs. This CDR3 reads CASSLGGTGGNEQYF. CDR3 in DNA: TGTGCCAGCAGTCTAGGGGGGACAGGGGGCAACGAGCAGTACTTC.